Given below is one TCR beta chain in context. Its antigen remains unidentified. This could be a read error, since a much larger clone is one nucleotide away. Other DNA sequences in the same sample also yield this CDR3. CD8 naive samples were CD45RO-negative cells positively selected for CCR7, giving a CD45RA+CCR7+ population that excluded TemRA cells. Donors were healthy HIV-negative adults with no recently reported acute infections or vaccinations. All donors were Caucasian adults living in Nashville, Tennessee, USA. Blood was collected by leukapheresis, and PBMCs were isolated by Ficoll-Histopaque density gradient centrifugation and then cryopreserved in liquid nitrogen vapor phase. Analytical flow cytometry was used to check the purity and quantity of each magnetically sorted T cell population. Each sorted fraction had its genomic DNA isolated and then quantified by UV absorbance on a Nanodrop 2000c.

Using the deep immunoSEQ assay, TCR CDR3 regions were amplified from genomic DNA by multiplex PCR. Extracted genomic DNA from each cell subset was spread evenly across all wells of several immunoSEQ 96-well plates, with each plate serving as a replicate. For sorted subsets, approximately 210 ng of genomic DNA, equivalent to 25,000 to 35,000 T cell genomes, went into each replicate PCR. The purified libraries were quantified using a Qubit 3.0 fluorometer, sized with a Bioanalyzer 2100, and then quantified again using the KAPA Library Quantification kit. A separate single-read 150-cycle Illumina NextSeq 550 flow cell was used to sequence each immunoSEQ 96-well plate. Regarding the original processing steps: Because the immunoSEQ output held only junctional sequences and lacked quality scores, the filtering could not match the filtering applied to full-length reads. Sequences were annotated with PyIR, a Python wrapper for IgBLAST v1.9, using IMGT germline references to assign V/J genes and CDR3. Reads were filtered out if the reads had weak V/J assignments (E-value above 1e-6), no CDR3, stop codons, out-of-frame junctions, or ambiguous translated residues. V3J clonotypes were defined as sequences sharing an identical inferred V gene, J gene, and CDR3 amino acid sequence. Percentage overlap between repertoires was calculated by dividing the number of shared unique clonotypes by the size of the smaller repertoire. RTK rarefaction, the Chao1 estimator, and Recon v2.1 estimates of unobserved clonotypes were used to assess repertoire richness. For all TCRbeta clonotypes obtained by the gDNA method from a few donors, generation probabilities were computed with OLGA. The clones in this table, taken by TCRdb from immuneACCESS, are in-frame only. Not every clone is retained; where verified, under half of the shortfall comes from an unresolved V gene, and the cause of the rest is unknown. V and J calls and clone size are given by that table; D and trimming were obtained from the DNA. The sample profile shows about 2 million clones; about 95% of them were found once. Together, the top ten hold roughly 1% of the sample.

The germline ends are 7 bases apart after V is trimmed by 2 bases and J by 1 base. The cysteine opens and the phenylalanine closes a CDR3 of 13 amino acids. The retained sequence is limited to the CDR3, 39 bases, with the frame set at the first base. Looking up the germline V gene (reference sequence) yields CDR1 SGHNT and CDR2 YYREEE. The data derive from a study of shared clonotypes between healthy human individuals (dated by TCRdb to the early 2020s). Background for the entire study: A couple of women and a few men aged 18 to 49 years were included in the cohort. For each donor, three plates each were used for CD4 naive and CD4 memory, two plates were used for CD8 naive, and one plate was used for CD8 memory. The study deeply sequenced blood TCR repertoires of five healthy adults to estimate repertoire size and the extent of clonotype sharing between individuals. To increase sequencing depth and limit assay-specific biases, different laboratories used diverse techniques to prepare libraries and sequence TCR repertoires. Leukapheresis yielded between about 0.85 and 9 billion PBMCs per donor.

Beyond this particular receptor, the publication reports: Sampling was restricted to blood, and TCR repertoires in tissue are likely to differ from TCR repertoires in blood. Even with the large sequencing depth, rarefaction of the sorted-subset datasets indicated that sequencing was incomplete. Naive subsets generally had larger estimated clonotype richness than memory subsets did. Based on pairwise subsampling, the degree of clonotype sharing among donors was expected to be affected by sequencing depth. When a handful of donors were compared, the shared fraction of clonotypes was around 5.1% for naive CD4, more than 3% for naive CD8, 2.3% for memory CD4, and approximately 0.4% for memory CD8. Clonotypes shared by all four sorted-subset donors showed higher generation probabilities than non-shared clonotypes. Because the study included only a small number of donors, the genetic and exposure-history diversity represented was limited.

The sequence joins TRBV5-4 to TRBJ2-7, and the D gene may be TRBD1, 6 bases matching. The specimen was naive CD8+ T cells sorted from blood. Taken with the paper, the label for cell subset or site translates to: CD45RA+CCR7+. The TCR was taken from a man aged 18 to 29 in good health. CDR3 loop: CASSFGQSYEQYF. The DNA sequence reads TGTGCCAGCAGCTTCGGACAGTCCTACGAGCAGTACTTC.